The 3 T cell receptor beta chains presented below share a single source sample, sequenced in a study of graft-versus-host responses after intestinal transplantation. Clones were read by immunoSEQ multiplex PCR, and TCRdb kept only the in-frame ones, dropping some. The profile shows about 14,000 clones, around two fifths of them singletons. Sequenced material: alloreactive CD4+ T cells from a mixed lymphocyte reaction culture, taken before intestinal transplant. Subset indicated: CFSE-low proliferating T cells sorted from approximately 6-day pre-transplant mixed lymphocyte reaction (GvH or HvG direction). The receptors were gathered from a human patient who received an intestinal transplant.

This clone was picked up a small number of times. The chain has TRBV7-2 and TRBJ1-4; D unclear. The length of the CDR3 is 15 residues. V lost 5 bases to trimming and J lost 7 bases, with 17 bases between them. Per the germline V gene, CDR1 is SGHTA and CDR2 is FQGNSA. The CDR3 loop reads CASSPPEGLGEKLFF. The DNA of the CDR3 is TGTGCCAGCAGCCCGCCCGAGGGATTGGGTGAAAAACTGTTTTTT.

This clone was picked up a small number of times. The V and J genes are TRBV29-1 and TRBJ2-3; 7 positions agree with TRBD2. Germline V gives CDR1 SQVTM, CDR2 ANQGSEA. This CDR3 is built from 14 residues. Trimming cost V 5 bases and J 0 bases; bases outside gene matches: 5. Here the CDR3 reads CSVSGGGSTDTQYF. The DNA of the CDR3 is TGCAGCGTTTCTGGGGGAGGGAGCACAGATACGCAGTATTTT.

Here the CDR3 DNA reads TGTGCCAGCAGCGGGCTGAGCTACGAGCAGTACTTC. Its translation: CASSGLSYEQYF. The J gene is TRBJ2-7, the V gene TRBV11-2; D not certain. The CDR3 extends over 12 amino acids. Germline lookup yields CDR1 SGHAT and CDR2 FQNNGV. Trimming took off 5 bases at V and 3 bases at J, with 8 bases between the two ends.